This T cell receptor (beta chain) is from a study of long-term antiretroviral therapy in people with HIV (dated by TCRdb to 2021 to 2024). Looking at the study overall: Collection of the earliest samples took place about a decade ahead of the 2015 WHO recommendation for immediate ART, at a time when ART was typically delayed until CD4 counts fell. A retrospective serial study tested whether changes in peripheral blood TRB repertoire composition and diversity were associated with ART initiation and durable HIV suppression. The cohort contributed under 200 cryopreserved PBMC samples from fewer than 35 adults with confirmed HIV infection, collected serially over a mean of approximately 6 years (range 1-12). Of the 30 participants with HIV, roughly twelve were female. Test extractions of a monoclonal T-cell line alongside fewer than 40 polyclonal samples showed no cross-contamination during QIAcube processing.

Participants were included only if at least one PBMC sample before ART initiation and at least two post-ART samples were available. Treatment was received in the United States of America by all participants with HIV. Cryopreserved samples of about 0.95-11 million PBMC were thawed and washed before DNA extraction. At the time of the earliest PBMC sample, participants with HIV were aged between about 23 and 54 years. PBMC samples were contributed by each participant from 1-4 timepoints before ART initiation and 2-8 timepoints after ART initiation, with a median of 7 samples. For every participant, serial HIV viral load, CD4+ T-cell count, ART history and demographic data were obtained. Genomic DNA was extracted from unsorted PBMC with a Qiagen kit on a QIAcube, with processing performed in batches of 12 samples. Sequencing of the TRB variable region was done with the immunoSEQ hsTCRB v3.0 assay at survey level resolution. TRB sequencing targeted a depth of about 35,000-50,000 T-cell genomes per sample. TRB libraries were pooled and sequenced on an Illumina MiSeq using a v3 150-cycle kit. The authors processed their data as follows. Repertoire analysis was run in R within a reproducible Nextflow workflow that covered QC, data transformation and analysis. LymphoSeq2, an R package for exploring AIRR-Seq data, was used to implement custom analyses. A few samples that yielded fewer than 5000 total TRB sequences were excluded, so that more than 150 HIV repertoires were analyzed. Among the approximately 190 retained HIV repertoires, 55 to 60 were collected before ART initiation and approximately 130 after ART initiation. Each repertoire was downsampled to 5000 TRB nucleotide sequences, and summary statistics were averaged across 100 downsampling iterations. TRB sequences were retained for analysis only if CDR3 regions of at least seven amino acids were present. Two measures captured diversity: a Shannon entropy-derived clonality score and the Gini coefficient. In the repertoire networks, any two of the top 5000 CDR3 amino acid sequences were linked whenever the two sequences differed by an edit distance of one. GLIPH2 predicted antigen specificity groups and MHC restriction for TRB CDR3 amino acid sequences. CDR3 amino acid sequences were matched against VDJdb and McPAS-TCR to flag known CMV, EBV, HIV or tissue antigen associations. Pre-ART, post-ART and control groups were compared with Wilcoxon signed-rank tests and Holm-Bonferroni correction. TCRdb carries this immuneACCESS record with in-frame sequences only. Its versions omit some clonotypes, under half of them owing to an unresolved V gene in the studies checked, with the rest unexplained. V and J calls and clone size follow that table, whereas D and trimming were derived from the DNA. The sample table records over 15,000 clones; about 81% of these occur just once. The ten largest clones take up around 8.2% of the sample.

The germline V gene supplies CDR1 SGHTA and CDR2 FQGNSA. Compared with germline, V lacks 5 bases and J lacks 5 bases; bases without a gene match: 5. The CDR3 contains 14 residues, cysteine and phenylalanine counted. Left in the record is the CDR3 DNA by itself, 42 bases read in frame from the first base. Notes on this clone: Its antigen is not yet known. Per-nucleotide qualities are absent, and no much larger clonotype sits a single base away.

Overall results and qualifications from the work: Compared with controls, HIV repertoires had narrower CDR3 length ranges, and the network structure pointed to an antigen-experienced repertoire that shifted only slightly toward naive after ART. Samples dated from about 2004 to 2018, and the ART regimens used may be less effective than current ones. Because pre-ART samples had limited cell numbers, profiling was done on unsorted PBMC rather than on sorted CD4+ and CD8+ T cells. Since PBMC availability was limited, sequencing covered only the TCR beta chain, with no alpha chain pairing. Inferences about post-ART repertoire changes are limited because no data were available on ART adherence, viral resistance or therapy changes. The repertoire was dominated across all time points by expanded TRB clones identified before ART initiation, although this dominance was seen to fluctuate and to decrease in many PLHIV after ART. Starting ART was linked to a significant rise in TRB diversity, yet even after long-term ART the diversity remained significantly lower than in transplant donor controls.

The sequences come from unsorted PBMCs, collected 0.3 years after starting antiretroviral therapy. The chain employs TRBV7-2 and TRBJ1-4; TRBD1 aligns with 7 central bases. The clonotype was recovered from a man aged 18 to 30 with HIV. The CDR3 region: CASSTGQWNEKLFF. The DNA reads TGTGCCAGCAGCACGGGACAGTGGAATGAAAAACTGTTTTTT.